This is a list of T cell receptor beta chains from one sample in a study of T cell responses to AZD1222 COVID-19 vaccine. Profiling relied on immunoSEQ multiplex PCR, and the TCRdb table lists in-frame clones only, not all of them. The table includes 110,000 or so clones, about nine tenths detected once. The sequences come from peripheral blood, collected 28 days after the second dose of the MenACWY control vaccine. The receptor source for this set is an adult who received the MenACWY meningococcal vaccine as a control. The CDR3 runs from the conserved cysteine through the conserved F or W. The order of the fields is CDR3 DNA, CDR3 protein, V gene, J gene, clone size, D gene. A D gene is named only where the DNA matches it firmly. Only some rows state a clone size, as once, few, many or a class for expanded clones.

cdr3_nt: TGTGCCATCAGCCCGACTAGCGGGGGTAGGAATGAGCAGTTCTTC; cdr3_aa: CAISPTSGGRNEQFF; v_call: TRBV10-3; j_call: TRBJ2-1; clone_size: .; d_call: TRBD2
cdr3_nt: TGTGCCATCAGTGAGCTCGGGTTGAATGAAAAACTGTTTTTT; cdr3_aa: CAISELGLNEKLFF; v_call: TRBV10-3; j_call: TRBJ1-4; clone_size: .; d_call: .
cdr3_nt: TGTGCCAGCAGTTTGAGTAAACCCGGAGGTGGGGCCAACGTCCTGACTTTC; cdr3_aa: CASSLSKPGGGANVLTF; v_call: TRBV28; j_call: TRBJ2-6; clone_size: once; d_call: .
cdr3_nt: TGTGCCAGCAGCTCCCTTCCGAGGGTTAATTCACCCCTCCACTTT; cdr3_aa: CASSSLPRVNSPLHF; v_call: TRBV7-2; j_call: TRBJ1-6; clone_size: .; d_call: .
cdr3_nt: TGTGCCAGCAGCTTGGGGGCAGGGGAGCAGTTCTTC; cdr3_aa: CASSLGAGEQFF; v_call: TRBV11-3; j_call: TRBJ2-1; clone_size: .; d_call: .
cdr3_nt: TGTGCCAGCAGCGGACCGGGACAGGGATATTCGTACTATGGCTACACCTTC; cdr3_aa: CASSGPGQGYSYYGYTF; v_call: TRBV2; j_call: TRBJ1-2; clone_size: .; d_call: TRBD1
cdr3_nt: TGTGCCAGCAGCTCGAAGGTTGGTCCTGAGCAGTTCTTC; cdr3_aa: CASSSKVGPEQFF; v_call: TRBV5-4; j_call: TRBJ2-1; clone_size: .; d_call: .
cdr3_nt: TGCGCCAGCAGCTTGGAACCCGATGGTACAGATACGCAGTATTTT; cdr3_aa: CASSLEPDGTDTQYF; v_call: TRBV5-1; j_call: TRBJ2-3; clone_size: .; d_call: .
cdr3_nt: TGTGCCAGCAGCCAAGACCCGGTTATTGGGGCCGGGGAGCTGTTTTTT; cdr3_aa: CASSQDPVIGAGELFF; v_call: TRBV14; j_call: TRBJ2-2; clone_size: .; d_call: .
cdr3_nt: TGTGCCAGCAGCCGGGACAGGGCCGGAAACACCATATATTTT; cdr3_aa: CASSRDRAGNTIYF; v_call: TRBV28; j_call: TRBJ1-3; clone_size: .; d_call: TRBD1
cdr3_nt: TGCGCCAGCAGCCAACGGGACAGGGGAAAAGAGACCCAGTACTTC; cdr3_aa: CASSQRDRGKETQYF; v_call: TRBV4-1; j_call: TRBJ2-5; clone_size: once; d_call: TRBD1
cdr3_nt: TGTGCCAGCAGCTTAGTGGGTCAGGCTCTAAACTCACACGAGCAGTACTTC; cdr3_aa: CASSLVGQALNSHEQYF; v_call: TRBV11-2; j_call: TRBJ2-7; clone_size: .; d_call: .
cdr3_nt: TGTGCCACCAGCCGGGGGGGGGCCGGGGAGCTGTTTTTT; cdr3_aa: CATSRGGAGELFF; v_call: TRBV24-1; j_call: TRBJ2-2; clone_size: .; d_call: TRBD2
cdr3_nt: TGTGCCAGCAGTGAACGTCCGCACTACGAGCAGTACTTC; cdr3_aa: CASSERPHYEQYF; v_call: TRBV6-1; j_call: TRBJ2-7; clone_size: .; d_call: .
cdr3_nt: TGTGCCAGCACTGGGACAGTCAATTCACCCCTCCACTTT; cdr3_aa: CASTGTVNSPLHF; v_call: TRBV2; j_call: TRBJ1-6; clone_size: .; d_call: TRBD1
cdr3_nt: TGTGCCAGCAGTTTATACGACAGGGTTGGTCAGCCCCAGCATTTT; cdr3_aa: CASSLYDRVGQPQHF; v_call: TRBV27; j_call: TRBJ1-5; clone_size: .; d_call: TRBD1
cdr3_nt: TGTGCCAGCAGCTATCCACAAGGCGGGGGCCCAGATACGCAGTATTTT; cdr3_aa: CASSYPQGGGPDTQYF; v_call: TRBV11-2; j_call: TRBJ2-3; clone_size: .; d_call: .
cdr3_nt: TGTGCCAGCAGCCGACCCCGGATGGAGACCCAGTACTTC; cdr3_aa: CASSRPRMETQYF; v_call: TRBV7-9; j_call: TRBJ2-5; clone_size: .; d_call: .
cdr3_nt: TGTGCCAGCAGCGCAAGCAGTCTAGCGGGAAGCACCGGGGAGCTGTTTTTT; cdr3_aa: CASSASSLAGSTGELFF; v_call: TRBV4-2; j_call: TRBJ2-2; clone_size: .; d_call: TRBD2
cdr3_nt: TGTGCCAGCAGAGGTACTAACTATGGCTACACCTTC; cdr3_aa: CASRGTNYGYTF; v_call: TRBV2; j_call: TRBJ1-2; clone_size: medium-sized; d_call: .
cdr3_nt: TGCGCCAGCAGCTTGGTTTCCAGGGCGGACACTGAAGCTTTCTTT; cdr3_aa: CASSLVSRADTEAFF; v_call: TRBV5-1; j_call: TRBJ1-1; clone_size: .; d_call: .
cdr3_nt: TGTGCCAGCAGCCAAGGACAGGGGAACTATTATAATTCACCCCTCCACTTT; cdr3_aa: CASSQGQGNYYNSPLHF; v_call: TRBV14; j_call: TRBJ1-6; clone_size: .; d_call: TRBD1
cdr3_nt: TGTGCCAGCACCCACGGGGGAAGAGATACGCAGTATTTT; cdr3_aa: CASTHGGRDTQYF; v_call: TRBV6-1; j_call: TRBJ2-3; clone_size: .; d_call: .
cdr3_nt: TGTGCCAGCAGTGAGGATGGGGGGAGGGGAAACACCATATATTTT; cdr3_aa: CASSEDGGRGNTIYF; v_call: TRBV2; j_call: TRBJ1-3; clone_size: few; d_call: .
cdr3_nt: TGTGCCAGCAGCTCCGGGTGGGACGAGACCCAGTACTTC; cdr3_aa: CASSSGWDETQYF; v_call: TRBV5-4; j_call: TRBJ2-5; clone_size: .; d_call: .
cdr3_nt: TGCGCCAGCAGCCAAGTTTTCCCGGGATCGCAGTTCTTC; cdr3_aa: CASSQVFPGSQFF; v_call: TRBV4-3; j_call: TRBJ2-1; clone_size: .; d_call: .
cdr3_nt: TGCAGCGTAATACGGGACACCGTAGCCAAAAACATTCAGTACTTC; cdr3_aa: CSVIRDTVAKNIQYF; v_call: TRBV29-1; j_call: TRBJ2-4; clone_size: .; d_call: .
cdr3_nt: TGCGCCAGCAGCTTGGCAGACGTGAACACTGAAGCTTTCTTT; cdr3_aa: CASSLADVNTEAFF; v_call: TRBV5-1; j_call: TRBJ1-1; clone_size: .; d_call: .
cdr3_nt: TGTGCCAGCAGCTTAGGGAACAGGGGGACCACCGGGGAGCTGTTTTTT; cdr3_aa: CASSLGNRGTTGELFF; v_call: TRBV7-6; j_call: TRBJ2-2; clone_size: .; d_call: TRBD1
cdr3_nt: TGTGCCAGCAGCCTAAGCGTGACCGGGGAGCTGTTTTTT; cdr3_aa: CASSLSVTGELFF; v_call: TRBV13; j_call: TRBJ2-2; clone_size: .; d_call: .
cdr3_nt: TGTGCCAGCACCTTTAGCGGGACCCAGTACTTC; cdr3_aa: CASTFSGTQYF; v_call: TRBV7-2; j_call: TRBJ2-5; clone_size: .; d_call: .
cdr3_nt: TGTGCCAGCAGCTCGAGCTCCTACAATGAGCAGTTCTTC; cdr3_aa: CASSSSSYNEQFF; v_call: TRBV7-2; j_call: TRBJ2-1; clone_size: .; d_call: .
cdr3_nt: TGTGCCAGCAGCTTGGGGCAGATCTATGGCTACACCTTC; cdr3_aa: CASSLGQIYGYTF; v_call: TRBV5-5; j_call: TRBJ1-2; clone_size: .; d_call: .
cdr3_nt: TGTGCCAGCAGTGAATCCGGAGGCGACGAGCAGTACTTC; cdr3_aa: CASSESGGDEQYF; v_call: TRBV25-1; j_call: TRBJ2-7; clone_size: .; d_call: .
cdr3_nt: TGTGCCAGCAGCTTAGCAGCTTGGACAGGGACAGATACGCAGTATTTT; cdr3_aa: CASSLAAWTGTDTQYF; v_call: TRBV7-9; j_call: TRBJ2-3; clone_size: .; d_call: TRBD1
cdr3_nt: TGCGCCAGCAGCTTCGATAGCACAGATACGCAGTATTTT; cdr3_aa: CASSFDSTDTQYF; v_call: TRBV5-1; j_call: TRBJ2-3; clone_size: .; d_call: .
cdr3_nt: TGTGCCAGCAGCATCGGGACTAGCTCGGGAGGGGAGACCCAGTACTTC; cdr3_aa: CASSIGTSSGGETQYF; v_call: TRBV5-4; j_call: TRBJ2-5; clone_size: .; d_call: TRBD2
cdr3_nt: TGTGCCAGCAGCCCCCGAGGGGTGGGCTCCTACAATGAGCAGTTCTTC; cdr3_aa: CASSPRGVGSYNEQFF; v_call: TRBV14; j_call: TRBJ2-1; clone_size: few; d_call: .
cdr3_nt: TGTGCCAGCTCGTTAGTCCAAGAGACCCAGTACTTC; cdr3_aa: CASSLVQETQYF; v_call: TRBV18; j_call: TRBJ2-5; clone_size: .; d_call: .
cdr3_nt: TGTGCCAGCAGCCAATTGGGGGGGAAAGAGACCCAGTACTTC; cdr3_aa: CASSQLGGKETQYF; v_call: TRBV5-4; j_call: TRBJ2-5; clone_size: .; d_call: TRBD2
cdr3_nt: TGTGCCATCAGGCAGGACCGAGCAGGGAATGAAAAACTGTTTTTT; cdr3_aa: CAIRQDRAGNEKLFF; v_call: TRBV10-3; j_call: TRBJ1-4; clone_size: .; d_call: .
cdr3_nt: TGTGCCAGCAGTTACGAGACAGGGTTGTATTCACCCCTCCACTTT; cdr3_aa: CASSYETGLYSPLHF; v_call: TRBV6-2/TRBV6-3; j_call: TRBJ1-6; clone_size: .; d_call: TRBD1
cdr3_nt: TGTGCCACCAGCAGAGAGGGCTTGAACACTGAAGCTTTCTTT; cdr3_aa: CATSREGLNTEAFF; v_call: TRBV15; j_call: TRBJ1-1; clone_size: .; d_call: .
cdr3_nt: TGTGCCAGCAGCTTAATTAACGGCCTCGGTTTGGAAGCTTTCTTT; cdr3_aa: CASSLINGLGLEAFF; v_call: TRBV11-1; j_call: TRBJ1-1; clone_size: .; d_call: .
cdr3_nt: TGTGCCAGCAGCCAACGGTGGACTAGCGGGGGGCAAATTCAAGAGACCCAGTACTTC; cdr3_aa: CASSQRWTSGGQIQETQYF; v_call: TRBV4-2; j_call: TRBJ2-5; clone_size: once; d_call: TRBD2
cdr3_nt: TGTGCCAGCAGCAGACTAGCGGGACGCACAGATACGCAGTATTTT; cdr3_aa: CASSRLAGRTDTQYF; v_call: TRBV7-9; j_call: TRBJ2-3; clone_size: .; d_call: TRBD2